Presented here are 24 T cell receptor beta chains from one specimen sequenced in a study of blood T cell repertoires in COVID-19. Measured with immunoSEQ multiplex PCR; TCRdb has only the in-frame clones, and not every one. The sample has 83,000 or so clones; approximately 78% are singletons. The sample consisted of peripheral blood. The origin of the receptors is a human donor in a cohort sampled during active COVID-19.

The V gene is TRBV23-1, the J gene TRBJ1-5, with D tentatively TRBD1 (6 bases). TRBV23-1 is designated an ORF whose function remains uncertain. The V end was cut by 2 bases, the J end by 1 base, with 21 bases between. The CDR3 has 19 residues. CDR3 in amino acids: CASSQPPLGALGSNQPQHF. The DNA for the CDR3 is TGCGCCAGCAGTCAACCTCCCCTGGGGGCGCTCGGGAGCAATCAGCCCCAGCATTTT.

The V call is TRBV5-1, the J call TRBJ1-2, with D possibly being TRBD1 (6 bases). Trimming took off 4 bases at V and 4 bases at J, with 11 bases between the two ends. The CDR3 is 13 amino acids. CDR1 is SGHRS, CDR2 YFSETQ, per germline. The CDR3 coding sequence is TGCGCCAGCAGCCTCCAACAGGGCTATGGCTACACCTTC. This gives the protein CASSLQQGYGYTF.

The chain has TRBV5-8 and TRBJ2-1; 12 bases map to TRBD2. The J segment lost 0 bases and the V segment lost 5 bases, leaving 9 bases of the junction unmatched. The CDR3 spans 18 residues. Looked up from germline, CDR1 is SGHTS and CDR2 is YDEGEE. CDR3 protein: CASSRGLAGSSSYNEQFF. The CDR3 nucleotides are TGTGCCAGCAGTCGCGGACTAGCGGGGTCGAGCTCCTACAATGAGCAGTTCTTC.

The V gene is TRBV28, the J gene TRBJ1-6; the match to TRBD1 covers 7 bases. After removal of 6 bases from V and 7 bases from J, the junction contained 9 bases not matched to a gene. The V gene's germline CDR1 is MDHEN and CDR2 SYDVKM. The CDR3 runs to 15 residues. The CDR3 DNA reads as TGTGCCAGCAGGTCGACAGGGAGGAGGAATTCACCCCTCCACTTT. This gives the protein CASRSTGRRNSPLHF.

The chain carries TRBV5-1 and TRBJ2-5; TRBD1 agrees at 7 bases. The CDR3 consists of 13 residues. The V gene's germline CDR1 is SGHRS and CDR2 YFSETQ. The V gene end was trimmed by 4 bases and the J gene end by 2 bases; junction bases not matched to a gene: 2. The CDR3: CASSRQGQETQYF. The CDR3 DNA follows: TGCGCCAGCAGCCGACAGGGACAAGAGACCCAGTACTTC.

This clone showed up just once. This chain connects TRBV5-5 to TRBJ2-6, with D perhaps TRBD2 (5 bases). The CDR3 extends over 17 amino acids. CDR1 is SGHKS and CDR2 is YYEKEE in the germline V gene (reference sequence). Deletions cut 4 bases from V and 0 bases from J, with 14 bases between. CDR3 region: CASSDYRVRSGANVLTF. As DNA, the CDR3 is TGTGCCAGCAGCGACTATCGGGTGCGCTCTGGGGCCAACGTCCTGACTTTC.

The chain couples TRBV7-3 to TRBJ2-1; TRBD2 agrees at 8 bases. CDR3 size: 16 residues. Germline CDR1 is SGHTA and CDR2 is FQGTGA. After removal of 2 bases from V and 2 bases from J, the junction contained 5 bases not matched to a gene. The CDR3 sequence is CASSLWAGGTYNEQFF. As DNA, the CDR3 is TGTGCCAGCAGCTTATGGGCGGGGGGAACCTACAATGAGCAGTTCTTC. The whole variable domain, filled in from reference TRBV7-3 and TRBJ2-1, reads GAGVSQTPSNKVTEKGKYVELRCDPISGHTALYWYRQSLGQGPEFLIYFQGTGAADDSGLPNDRFFAVRPEGSVSTLKIQRTERGDSAVYLCASSLWAGGTYNEQFFGPGTRLTVL.

For this clone: The sample has other DNA sequences that encode this CDR3 too. The V call is TRBV3-1 (or the pseudogene TRBV3-2), the J call TRBJ1-5; 9 positions agree with TRBD1. CDR3 length equals 14 residues. The germline V gene has CDR1 LGHDT and CDR2 YNNKEL (reference sequence). V dropped 4 bases and J dropped 5; count of bases not matched to a gene: 3. The CDR3 DNA is TGTGCCAGCAGCCTGGGACAGGGTTATCAGCCCCAGCATTTT. It yields the protein CASSLGQGYQPQHF.

The V call is TRBV27, the J call TRBJ2-3, with D unclear. The V gene lost 7 bases and the J gene lost 4 bases, with 12 bases spanning the gap. CDR3 length: 13 amino acids. Germline loops: CDR1 MNHEY, CDR2 SMNVEV (reference sequence). The DNA for the CDR3 is TGTGCCAGCACAAGAGTCCCCCCAGATACGCAGTATTTT. Translation gives CASTRVPPDTQYF.

The V and J genes are TRBV3-1 (or the pseudogene TRBV3-2) and TRBJ2-7, with 12 positions matching TRBD1. J was trimmed by 4 bases and V by 3 bases; bases with no gene match: 4. There are 15 residues in the CDR3. In germline, CDR1 is LGHDT, CDR2 YNNKEL (reference sequence). The CDR3 region is CASSQVGQGAYEQYF. The DNA for the CDR3 is TGTGCCAGCAGCCAGGTGGGACAGGGGGCTTACGAGCAGTACTTC.

The chain carries TRBV7-9 and TRBJ1-1, with TRBD1 as a possible D gene (6 bases). V was pared by 2 bases and J by 1 base, with 8 bases between. The CDR3 has 14 residues. Germline V CDR1 and CDR2: SEHNR, FQNEAQ (reference sequence). DNA for the CDR3: TGTGCCAGCAGCTTAAAGACAGGGAACACTGAAGCTTTCTTT. Protein: CASSLKTGNTEAFF.

In DNA, the CDR3 is TGTGCCAGTACTCCCCAGGGGGGAATTAACTATGGCTACACCTTC. Amino acids: CASTPQGGINYGYTF. The chain has TRBV19 and TRBJ1-2, with 7 bases that match TRBD1. The CDR3 loop spans 15 amino acids. The J segment lost 1 base and the V segment lost 7 bases, leaving 9 bases of the junction unmatched. The V gene's germline CDR1 is LNHDA and CDR2 SQIVND (reference sequence).

V gene TRBV5-1 combines with J gene TRBJ2-7; 7 bases align to TRBD1. Per the germline V gene, CDR1 is SGHRS and CDR2 is YFSETQ. The J segment lost 0 bases and the V segment lost 4 bases, leaving 10 bases of the junction unmatched. The CDR3 has 16 residues. CDR3 DNA: TGCGCCAGCAGCCAACTGGGACAGCAATTCTCCTACGAGCAGTACTTC. It is translated as CASSQLGQQFSYEQYF.

This clone appeared many times. This chain connects TRBV7-9 to TRBJ2-3, with 9 bases identical to TRBD1. Germline trimming cut 5 bases from V and 0 bases from J; bases unmatched to any gene: 9. The CDR3 contains 17 residues. Germline lookup yields CDR1 SEHNR and CDR2 FQNEAQ (reference sequence). The CDR3 here is CASSGTGGTGSTDTQYF. CDR3 nucleotide sequence: TGTGCCAGCAGCGGAACCGGGGGGACAGGGAGCACAGATACGCAGTATTTT.

The V call is TRBV28, the J call TRBJ2-1; D unclear. V was shortened by 7 bases and J by 4 bases, with 11 bases between the two germline ends. This CDR3 region has 13 residues. The germline V gene encodes CDR1 MDHEN and CDR2 SYDVKM. DNA of the CDR3: TGTGCCAGCAAACCGGCCGGGTACAATGAGCAGTTCTTC. Protein sequence: CASKPAGYNEQFF.

This clone has only one observation. This CDR3 is CASSLSGARLDTQYF. The CDR3 DNA follows: TGTGCCAGCAGTTTAAGTGGGGCTAGGTTAGATACGCAGTATTTT. The chain carries TRBV28 and TRBJ2-3, with a weak D call TRBD1 (5 bases). V was pared by 2 bases and J by 5 bases, with 14 bases between. CDR3 length: 15 amino acids. The V gene's germline CDR1 is MDHEN and CDR2 SYDVKM.

Only one count was recorded for this clone. V is TRBV4-2 and J is TRBJ2-3; D not certain. Germline-derived CDR1 and CDR2 are LGHNA and YNFKEQ. The CDR3 has 13 amino acids. V was cut by 6 bases and J by 1 base, with 8 bases left in between. The CDR3 sequence is CASSPFGTDTQYF. DNA of the CDR3: TGTGCCAGCAGTCCCTTCGGCACAGATACGCAGTATTTT.

This chain connects TRBV27 to TRBJ1-2, with a tentative D call TRBD1 (5 bases). Trimming shortened V by 6 bases and J by 5 bases, and 19 bases separated the two germline ends. Germline values: CDR1 MNHEY, CDR2 SMNVEV (reference sequence). This CDR3 is built from 15 residues. The CDR3 DNA reads as TGTGCCAGCAGGCCCTCCGGGGGTGCTGGGTATGGCTACACCTTC. Its protein is CASRPSGGAGYGYTF.

The gene calls are TRBV7-2 and TRBJ1-5, with D possibly TRBD1 on 6 matching bases. This CDR3 spans 15 amino acids. The V gene's germline CDR1 is SGHTA and CDR2 FQGNSA. V shed 0 bases and J shed 9 bases, with 15 bases lying between them. The CDR3 DNA is TGTGCCAGCAGCTTAGCTCGACAGGACATTACGCCCCAGCATTTT. As protein: CASSLARQDITPQHF.

V and J are TRBV9 and TRBJ2-7; no definite D call. The CDR3 runs to 12 residues. The V gene's germline CDR1 is SGDLS and CDR2 YYNGEE. V dropped 3 bases and J dropped 5 bases, with 9 bases sitting between them. CDR3 loop: CASSENEDEQYF. The CDR3 DNA reads as TGTGCCAGCAGCGAAAATGAGGACGAGCAGTACTTC.

The chain is built from TRBV4-1 and TRBJ1-6; D is unclear. CDR1 MGHRA and CDR2 YSYEKL come from the germline V gene. The length of the CDR3 is 21 residues. V was cut by 0 bases and J by 0 bases, with 21 bases left in between. Written as DNA, the CDR3 is TGCGCCAGCAGCCAAGATGATTGGCCCCAAGTCGGGAGCTCCTATAATTCACCCCTCCACTTT. Protein sequence: CASSQDDWPQVGSSYNSPLHF.

The V and J genes are TRBV29-1 and TRBJ2-7; 8 positions agree with TRBD2. CDR3 size: 14 residues. V lost 3 bases, J lost 6 bases, and 10 bases stayed unmatched. CDR1 SQVTM and CDR2 ANQGSEA come from the germline V gene. For the CDR3, the DNA is TGCAGCGTTGACGGGGGGGGGCCTGTTCGCGAGCAGTACTTC. This sequence encodes CSVDGGGPVREQYF.

The chain recombines TRBV11-2 with TRBJ1-2, with TRBD1 matching 7 bases. Germline V gene data show CDR1 as SGHAT and CDR2 as FQNNGV. The CDR3 sequence is 13 residues long. The V segment lost 5 bases and the J segment 5 bases; nucleotides outside the gene matches: 5. The DNA of the CDR3 is TGTGCCAGCAGCATAAGACAGGGTTATGGCTACACCTTC. It specifies CASSIRQGYGYTF.

This clone has just one count. At one end, the junction sequence differs from germline, possibly due to a read error. The chain links TRBV6-2 or TRBV6-3 to TRBJ1-5; D unresolved. Per germline, CDR1 MNHEY and CDR2 SVGEGT. The CDR3 extends over 12 amino acids. The DNA of the CDR3 is TGTGCCAGCAGTTACTCGGATCAGGCCCAGCATTTT. It specifies CASSYSDQAQHF.